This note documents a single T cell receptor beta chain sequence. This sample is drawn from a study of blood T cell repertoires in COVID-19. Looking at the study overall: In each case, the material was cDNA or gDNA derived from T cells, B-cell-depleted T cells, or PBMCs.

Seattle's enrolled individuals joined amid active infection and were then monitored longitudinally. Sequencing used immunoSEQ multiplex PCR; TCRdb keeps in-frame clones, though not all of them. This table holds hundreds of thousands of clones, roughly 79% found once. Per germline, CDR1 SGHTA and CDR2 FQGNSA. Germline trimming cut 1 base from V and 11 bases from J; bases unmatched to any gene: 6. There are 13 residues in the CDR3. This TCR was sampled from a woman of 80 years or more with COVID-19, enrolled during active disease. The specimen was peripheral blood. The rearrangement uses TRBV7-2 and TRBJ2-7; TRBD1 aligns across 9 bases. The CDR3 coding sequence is TGTGCCAGCAGCTTAGGGGGATGGACAGGGGAGTACTTC. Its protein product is CASSLGGWTGEYF. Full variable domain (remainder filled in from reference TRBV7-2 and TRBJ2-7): GAGVSQSPSNKVTEKGKDVELRCDPISGHTALYWYRQSLGQGLEFLIYFQGNSAPDKSGLPSDRFSAERTGGSVSTLTIQRTQQEDSAVYLCASSLGGWTGEYFGPGTRLTVT.